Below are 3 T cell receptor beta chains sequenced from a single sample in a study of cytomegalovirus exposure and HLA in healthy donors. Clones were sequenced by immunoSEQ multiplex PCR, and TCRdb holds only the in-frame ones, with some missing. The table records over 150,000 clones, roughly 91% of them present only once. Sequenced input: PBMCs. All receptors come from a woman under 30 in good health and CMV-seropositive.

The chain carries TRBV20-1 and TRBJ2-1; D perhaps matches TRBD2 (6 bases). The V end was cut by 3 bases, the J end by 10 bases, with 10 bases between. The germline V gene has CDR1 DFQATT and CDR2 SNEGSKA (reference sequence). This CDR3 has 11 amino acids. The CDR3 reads CSARRGKEQFF. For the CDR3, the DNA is TGCAGTGCTAGGCGGGGCAAGGAGCAGTTCTTC.

The CDR3 sequence is CASSSYGDNEQFF. The DNA of the CDR3 is TGTGCCAGCAGCTCCTACGGGGACAATGAGCAGTTCTTC. The V and J genes are TRBV7-2 and TRBJ2-1; possibly TRBD2 for D (5 bases). Trimming removed 4 bases at V and 5 bases at J, with 9 bases between. Per germline, CDR1 SGHTA and CDR2 FQGNSA. The CDR3 extends over 13 amino acids.

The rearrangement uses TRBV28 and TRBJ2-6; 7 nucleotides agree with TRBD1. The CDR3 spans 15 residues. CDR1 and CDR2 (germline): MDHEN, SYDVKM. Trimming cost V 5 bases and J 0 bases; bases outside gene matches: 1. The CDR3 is CASSAGGSGANVLTF. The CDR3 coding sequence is TGTGCCAGCAGTGCAGGGGGCTCTGGGGCCAACGTCCTGACTTTC.